The 10 T cell receptor beta chains listed next were all sequenced from one sample in a study of resident and recirculating memory T cells in vitiligo. Clones were read by immunoSEQ multiplex PCR, and TCRdb kept only the in-frame ones, dropping some. This sample carries about 42,000 clones, about nine tenths of them seen once, and the ten largest clones take about 4.5%. Sequences were obtained from blood. All receptors derive from a male donor with vitiligo.

The chain links TRBV5-4 to TRBJ1-1, with D maybe TRBD1 (5 bases). CDR3 length: 17 residues. V was pared by 0 bases and J by 1 base, with 16 bases between. Germline CDR1 is SGHNT and CDR2 is YYREEE (reference sequence). CDR3 in amino acids: CASSLGWAGFRNTEAFF. For the CDR3, the DNA is TGTGCCAGCAGCTTGGGGTGGGCAGGGTTTAGGAACACTGAAGCTTTCTTT.

The V gene is TRBV9, the J gene TRBJ1-1; 8 bases match TRBD1. V lost 4 bases, J lost 3 bases, and 8 bases stayed unmatched. CDR3 length: 15 residues. Germline assignment: CDR1 SGDLS and CDR2 YYNGEE. CDR3 residues: CASSPGQGWDTEAFF. The CDR3 DNA follows: TGTGCCAGCAGCCCCGGACAGGGTTGGGACACTGAAGCTTTCTTT.

V gene TRBV5-1 combines with J gene TRBJ2-3, with 7 bases that match TRBD1. V lost 0 bases, J lost 5 bases, and 6 bases stayed unmatched. The CDR3 has 15 amino acids. Germline CDR1 SGHRS, CDR2 YFSETQ. The CDR3 nucleotides read TGCGCCAGCAGCTTGGGCAGGGGGTGGGGAGATACGCAGTATTTT. Amino acid sequence: CASSLGRGWGDTQYF.

The table lists this clone with a few counts. This rearrangement joins TRBV7-8 to TRBJ2-2, with D maybe TRBD2 (5 bases). V lost 7 bases and J 7 bases, leaving 13 bases between the germline ends. CDR1 SGHVS and CDR2 FQNEAQ come from the germline V gene. The CDR3 covers 13 residues. CDR3: CASNPGEHGELFF. The CDR3 coding sequence is TGTGCCAGCAACCCCGGGGAACACGGGGAGCTGTTTTTT.

This clone was detected only a few times. Other nucleotide sequences in the sample specify the same CDR3. The chain combines TRBV6-4 with TRBJ2-3; TRBD2 matches at 12 bases. The germline CDR1 and CDR2 sequences are MRHNA and SNTAGT. V lost 4 bases to trimming and J lost 4 bases; unmatched junction nucleotides: 0. The CDR3 length is 14 residues. This CDR3 is CASSASGGADTQYF. In nucleotides, the CDR3 is TGTGCCAGCAGTGCTAGCGGGGGGGCAGATACGCAGTATTTT.

This clone was found once. The chain uses TRBV30 and TRBJ1-4, with D tentatively TRBD1 (5 bases). The CDR3 contains 15 residues. V lost 3 bases and J lost 3, with 14 bases in between. Germline V CDR1 and CDR2: GTSNPN, SVGIG (reference sequence). The CDR3 loop is CAWSGRVSANEKLFF. The CDR3 nucleotides read TGTGCCTGGAGCGGCAGGGTGTCGGCTAATGAAAAACTGTTTTTT.

This clone has only one observation. The rearrangement links TRBV2 to TRBJ1-5; 7 bases fit TRBD1. Germline CDR1 reads SNHLY; CDR2 reads FYNNEI. The CDR3 covers 14 residues. Unmatched junction bases numbered 5, after V lost 7 bases and J lost 2 bases. CDR3 protein: CASTQQGRNQPQHF. CDR3 nucleotides: TGTGCCAGCACCCAACAGGGGCGCAATCAGCCCCAGCATTTT.

This clone was observed a single time. J is TRBJ2-5 and V is TRBV2; weak D call: TRBD2 (7 bases). Trimming left V 2 bases short and J 1 base short, with 14 bases between. CDR1 and CDR2 from the germline V gene are SNHLY and FYNNEI. CDR3 length equals 16 residues. CDR3 sequence reads: CASSESSRGGQETQYF. CDR3 nucleotides: TGTGCCAGCAGTGAAAGTTCGAGGGGGGGCCAAGAGACCCAGTACTTC.

This chain joins TRBV14 and TRBJ1-2; D gene uncertain. Germline V CDR1 and CDR2: SGHDN, FVKESK. CDR3 length equals 14 residues. V dropped 1 base and J dropped 6 bases, with 12 bases sitting between them. The CDR3 is CASSQVPTWHGYTF. The CDR3 DNA is TGTGCCAGCAGCCAAGTGCCAACCTGGCATGGCTACACCTTC.

This chain joins TRBV12-5 and TRBJ2-4; TRBD1 is a possible D gene (6 bases). This CDR3 is built from 17 residues. The V gene lost 3 bases and the J gene lost 1 base, with 16 bases spanning the gap. Germline loops: CDR1 LGHNT, CDR2 FRNRAP. In DNA form, the CDR3 reads TGTGCTAGTGGTTTCTCAACAGGGTCTGCCGCCAAAAACATTCAGTACTTC. Its translation is CASGFSTGSAAKNIQYF.